This is a list of T cell receptor beta chains from one sample in a study of prognosis after radiotherapy for stage I lung cancer. Using its own MiXCR run on the multiplex PCR reads, TCRdb lists one record per CDR3 protein. Of under 30,000 distinct CDR3 sequences in the sample, around 32% are singletons; the top ten hold about an eighth. The specimen comprised PBMCs, sampled before or after stereotactic body radiation therapy (not recorded which). The receptor set was obtained from a donor at least 50 years old with non-small cell lung cancer. Each CDR3 is given with its conserved first and last residue. Fields, in order: V gene, J gene, clone size, D gene, CDR3 length, CDR3 protein, CDR3 DNA. The D gene is left open where the match is weak. Size tells how often a clone was seen (once, few, many) or the class of an expanded clone, and some rows leave it out.

>TRBV5-6|TRBJ1-3|many|-|14
CASSGGVGGNTIYF
TGTGCCAGCAGCGGCGGGGTGGGCGGAAACACCATATATTTT
>TRBV28|TRBJ2-2|-|-|14
CASISGTNTGEQFF
TGTGCCAGCATCTCCGGGACGAACACCGGGGAGCAGTTTTTT
>TRBV5-6|TRBJ1-1|many|-|13
CASSLWEATEAFF
TGTGCCAGCAGCTTGTGGGAAGCCACTGAAGCTTTCTTT
>TRBV4-1|TRBJ1-4|many|TRBD1|20
CASSRRGRGRSITANEKLFF
TGCGCCAGCAGCCGACGTGGTAGGGGGCGAAGTATAACCGCTAATGAAAAACTGTTTTTT
>TRBV10-3|TRBJ2-6|many|TRBD1|15
CALRTGGSGANVLTF
TGTGCCCTTCGGACAGGGGGGTCTGGGGCCAACGTCCTGACTTTC
>TRBV5-4|TRBJ2-1|few|TRBD2|15
CASRLTGLAGNEQFF
TGTGCCAGCCGTTTGACTGGACTAGCGGGAAATGAGCAGTTCTTC
>TRBV11-2|TRBJ2-1|-|TRBD2|17
CASSNTGGCLADNEQFF
TGTGCCAGCAGCAATACGGGGGGGTGCCTAGCGGACAATGAGCAGTTCTTC
>TRBV2|TRBJ1-1|once|-|11
CASRRDTEALF
TGTGCCAGCAGACGGGACACTGAAGCTTTATTT
>TRBV29-1|TRBJ2-1|many|TRBD2|16
CSVEGGSGFNLNEQFF
TGCAGCGTTGAGGGCGGGAGCGGGTTCAATCTCAATGAGCAGTTCTTC
>TRBV6-1|TRBJ1-1|many|TRBD1|20
CASPGLQTINRGRMNTEAFF
TGTGCCAGTCCAGGACTCCAAACAATTAACAGGGGGCGGATGAACACTGAAGCTTTCTTT
>TRBV28|TRBJ1-1|many|-|14
CASSFGGQNTEAFF
TGTGCCAGCAGTTTCGGGGGTCAGAACACTGAAGCTTTCTTT
>TRBV20-1|TRBJ2-3|many|TRBD2|16
CSAYPRLAGKTDTQYF
TGCAGTGCTTACCCTCGACTAGCGGGAAAAACAGATACGCAGTATTTT
>TRBV28|TRBJ1-6|-|-|18
CACSLKGVLPSYNSPLHF
TGTGCCTGCAGTCTCAAGGGGGTGCTTCCCTCCTATAATTCACCCCTCCACTTT
>TRBV20-1|TRBJ2-5|many|-|12
CSAEAVRETQYF
TGCAGTGCTGAGGCCGTGCGGGAGACCCAGTACTTC
>TRBV20-1|TRBJ2-5|-|TRBD2|15
CSARDLRLAEETQYF
TGCAGTGCTAGAGATCTCAGACTAGCGGAAGAGACCCAGTACTTC
>TRBV20-1|TRBJ2-7|-|-|13
CSAKRDLLSEQYF
TGCAGTGCTAAACGGGACTTGTTGTCCGAGCAGTACTTC
>TRBV10-3|TRBJ2-7|medium-sized|-|12
CATHQPGDEQYF
TGTGCCACACATCAACCAGGGGACGAGCAGTACTTC
>TRBV19|TRBJ2-2|many|TRBD2|16
CASSTRSGRADGELFF
TGTGCCAGTAGTACGCGTAGCGGGAGGGCCGACGGGGAGCTGTTTTTT
>TRBV12-3/TRBV12-4|TRBJ2-2|many|TRBD1|15
CASSPRTGTTGELFF
TGTGCCAGCAGTCCCAGGACAGGTACCACCGGGGAGCTGTTTTTT
>TRBV7-7|TRBJ1-1|many|TRBD1|15
CASSPLGQGHTEAFF
TGTGCTAGCAGCCCCCTTGGACAGGGTCACACTGAAGCTTTCTTT
>TRBV18|TRBJ1-3|many|-|14
CASSPQDTGNTIYF
TGTGCCAGCTCACCCCAAGACACTGGAAACACCATATATTTT
>TRBV20-1|TRBJ2-3|many|TRBD2|16
CSARISGGAPPDTQYF
TGCAGTGCTAGGATTAGCGGGGGGGCTCCCCCAGATACGCAGTATTTT
>TRBV12-3/TRBV12-4|TRBJ2-1|medium-sized|TRBD1|15
CASTPGTAYYNEQFF
TGTGCCAGCACCCCCGGGACAGCCTACTACAATGAGCAGTTCTTC
>TRBV6-4|TRBJ1-2|-|-|14
CASSVASDGRGYTF
TGTGCCAGCAGTGTAGCGTCGGATGGGAGAGGCTACACCTTC
>TRBV6-2/TRBV6-3|TRBJ2-2|many|-|16
CASSYLGLTNTGELFF
TGTGCCAGCAGTTACTTGGGACTTACTAACACCGGGGAGCTGTTTTTT
>TRBV20-1|TRBJ2-5|-|TRBD2|12
CSAPTSGGTQYF
TGCAGTGCGCCGACTAGCGGGGGGACCCAGTACTTC
>TRBV3-1|TRBJ1-6|many|-|15
CASNGGSSYNSPLHF
TGTGCCAGCAATGGGGGAAGCTCCTATAATTCACCCCTCCACTTT